Below, one T cell receptor (beta chain) is given with its context. Its antigen is not identified. V lost 4 bases, J lost 5 bases, and 14 bases stayed unmatched. Germline CDR1 is SGHDT and CDR2 is YYEEEE. This CDR3 contains 18 residues. The data stem from a study of response to subunit inactivated influenza vaccine. Broader study findings: The authors suggested that every seasonal influenza vaccination recruits few new T cells.

Each CDR3 protein is one row after TCRdb ran MiXCR on the RT-PCR reads. The table shows 500,000 to 600,000 distinct CDR3 sequences, with approximately 15% occurring only once. The rearrangement joins TRBV5-6 to TRBJ1-4; 10 positions match TRBD1. Sequencing used PBMCs from blood, obtained roughly 12 days after vaccination. This clonotype originated in a man aged 45-65 years who received an inactivated influenza vaccine. The CDR3 loop reads CASSLPGTGANRNEKLFF. CDR3 bases: TGTGCCAGCAGCCTGCCTGGGACAGGGGCCAACCGGAATGAAAAACTGTTTTTT.